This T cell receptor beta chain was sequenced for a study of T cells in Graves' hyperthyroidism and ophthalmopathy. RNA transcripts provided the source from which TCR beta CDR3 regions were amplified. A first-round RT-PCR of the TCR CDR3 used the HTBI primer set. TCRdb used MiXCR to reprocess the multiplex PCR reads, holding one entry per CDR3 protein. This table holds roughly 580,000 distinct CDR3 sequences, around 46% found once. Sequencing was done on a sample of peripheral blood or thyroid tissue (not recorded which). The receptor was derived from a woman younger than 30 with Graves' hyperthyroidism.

The CDR3 bases are TGTGCCAGCAGCTTGGTCGACAGGGGCGGTTCACCCCTCCACTTT. Encoded protein: CASSLVDRGGSPLHF. This chain uses TRBV7-9 with TRBJ1-6; 8 bases match TRBD1. V trimming: 3 bases; J trimming: 9 bases; junction bases outside the gene matches: 7. Germline CDR1 is SEHNR and CDR2 is FQNEAQ (reference sequence). The CDR3 has 15 amino acids.